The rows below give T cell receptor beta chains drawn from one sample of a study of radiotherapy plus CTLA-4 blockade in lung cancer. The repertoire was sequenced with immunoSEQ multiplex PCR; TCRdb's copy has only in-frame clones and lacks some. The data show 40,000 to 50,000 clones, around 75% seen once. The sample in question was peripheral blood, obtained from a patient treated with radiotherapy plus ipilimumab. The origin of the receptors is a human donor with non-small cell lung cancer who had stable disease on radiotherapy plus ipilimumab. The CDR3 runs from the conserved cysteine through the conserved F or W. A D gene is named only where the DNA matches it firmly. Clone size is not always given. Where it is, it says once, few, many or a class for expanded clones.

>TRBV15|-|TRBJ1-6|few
CATTSSYNSPLHF
TGTGCCACCACGAGCTCCTATAATTCACCCCTCCACTTT
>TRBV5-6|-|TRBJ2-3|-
CASSHRSTDTQYF
TGTGCCAGCAGCCACAGGAGCACAGATACGCAGTATTTT
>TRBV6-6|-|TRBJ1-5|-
CASRPGGFNQPQHF
TGTGCCAGCCGACCCGGGGGATTCAATCAGCCCCAGCATTTT
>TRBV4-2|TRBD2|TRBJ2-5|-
CASSSWTSGVRETQYF
TGTGCCAGCAGCTCCTGGACTAGCGGCGTTCGGGAGACCCAGTACTTC
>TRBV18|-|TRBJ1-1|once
CASSPGTNPVGAFF
TGTGCCAGCTCACCCGGGACAAACCCCGTCGGAGCTTTCTTT
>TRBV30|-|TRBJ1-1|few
CAWDKGDTEAFF
TGTGCCTGGGACAAAGGGGACACTGAAGCTTTCTTT
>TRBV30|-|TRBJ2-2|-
CAWSGGFPGELFF
TGTGCCTGGAGCGGGGGTTTCCCCGGGGAGCTGTTTTTT
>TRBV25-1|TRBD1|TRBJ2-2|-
CASSEWTGAGELFF
TGTGCCAGCAGTGAATGGACAGGGGCCGGGGAGCTGTTTTTT
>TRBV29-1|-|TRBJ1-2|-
CSVPLSANYGYTF
TGCAGCGTTCCTTTGAGTGCTAACTATGGCTACACCTTC
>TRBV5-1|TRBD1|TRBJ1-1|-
CASSSRTGGTEAFF
TGCGCCAGCAGCTCCCGGACAGGGGGCACTGAAGCTTTCTTT
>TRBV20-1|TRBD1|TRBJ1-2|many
CAGGRSYGYTF
TGTGCAGGGGGTAGGAGCTATGGCTACACCTTC
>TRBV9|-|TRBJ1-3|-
CASSVREGRNTIYF
TGTGCCAGCAGCGTCCGTGAAGGGAGGAACACCATATATTTT
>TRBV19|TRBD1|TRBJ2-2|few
CASSTPQGPTGELFF
TGTGCCAGTAGTACCCCACAGGGGCCCACCGGGGAGCTGTTTTTT
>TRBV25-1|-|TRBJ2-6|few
CASSVDVGVGANVLTF
TGTGCCAGCAGTGTAGACGTAGGGGTCGGGGCCAACGTCCTGACTTTC
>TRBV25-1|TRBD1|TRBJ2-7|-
CASSEFRDRGEEQYF
TGTGCCAGCAGTGAATTTCGGGACAGGGGCGAGGAGCAGTACTTC
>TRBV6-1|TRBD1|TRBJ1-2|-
CASSALRDRANYGYTF
TGTGCCAGCAGTGCCCTCCGGGACAGAGCTAACTATGGCTACACCTTC
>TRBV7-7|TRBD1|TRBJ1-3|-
CASSLGGQHTIRSGNTIYF
TGTGCCAGCAGCTTAGGGGGACAGCACACAATTCGATCTGGAAACACCATATATTTT
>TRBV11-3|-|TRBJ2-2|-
CASGPTGPGELFF
TGTGCCAGCGGACCTACAGGGCCCGGGGAGCTGTTTTTT
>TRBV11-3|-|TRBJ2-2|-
CASSLTVYTGELFF
TGTGCCAGCAGCTTAACGGTATACACCGGGGAGCTGTTTTTT
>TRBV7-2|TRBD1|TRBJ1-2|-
CASSFEDRQGYGYTF
TGTGCCAGCAGCTTCGAGGACAGACAGGGCTATGGCTACACCTTC
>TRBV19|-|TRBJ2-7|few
CASSRQGHGEQYF
TGTGCCAGTAGTAGGCAGGGGCATGGCGAGCAGTACTTC
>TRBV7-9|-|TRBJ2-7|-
CASSSVGYEQYF
TGTGCCAGCAGCTCGGTCGGCTACGAGCAGTACTTC
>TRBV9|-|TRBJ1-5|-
CASSVGLGNQPQHF
TGTGCCAGCAGCGTGGGGCTCGGCAATCAGCCCCAGCATTTT
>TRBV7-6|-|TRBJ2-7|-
CASSLIRGYEQYF
TGTGCCAGCAGCTTAATACGGGGGTACGAGCAGTACTTC
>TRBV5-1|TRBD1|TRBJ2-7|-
CASGWGQGYEQYF
TGCGCCAGCGGGTGGGGACAGGGGTACGAGCAGTACTTC
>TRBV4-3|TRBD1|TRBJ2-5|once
CASSQERPDRGYQETQYF
TGCGCCAGCAGCCAAGAGCGGCCGGACAGGGGCTACCAAGAGACCCAGTACTTC
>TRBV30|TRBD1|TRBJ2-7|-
CAWRGGGGQGAREQYF
TGTGCCTGGAGAGGGGGCGGAGGACAGGGGGCGCGGGAGCAGTACTTC